What follows are 8 T cell receptor beta chains derived from one specimen sequenced in a study of T cell responses to AZD1222 COVID-19 vaccine. The repertoire was sequenced with immunoSEQ multiplex PCR; TCRdb's copy has only in-frame clones and lacks some. The sample contains 120,000 or so clones, around 89% of which appear only once. This sample comprised peripheral blood, obtained on day 0 of MenACWY control vaccination. All receptors derive from an adult in good health.

This clone appeared once. The genes are TRBV11-3 and TRBJ1-1; weak D call: TRBD1 (5 bases). V was pared by 3 bases and J by 11 bases, with 10 bases between. Germline CDR1 is SGHNT and CDR2 is YENEEA. The CDR3 is made up of 11 amino acids. The CDR3 reads CASSLGDLAFF. The CDR3 nucleotides read TGTGCCAGCAGCTTGGGGGATTTGGCTTTCTTT.

The V call is TRBV5-1, the J call TRBJ2-1, with unresolved D. Germline lookup yields CDR1 SGHRS and CDR2 YFSETQ. V lost 4 bases and J 5 bases, leaving 4 bases between the germline ends. The CDR3 runs 11 residues. The CDR3 nucleotides are TGCGCCAGCAGCACAGACAATGAGCAGTTCTTC. It yields the protein CASSTDNEQFF.

The chain is built from TRBV30 and TRBJ1-4; tentative D call: TRBD1 (6 bases). The CDR3 has 14 amino acids. Germline values: CDR1 GTSNPN, CDR2 SVGIG (reference sequence). V was cut by 0 bases and J by 7 bases, with 12 bases left in between. CDR3 loop: CAWSVSRGGEKLFF. CDR3 DNA sequence: TGTGCCTGGAGTGTATCCAGGGGTGGTGAAAAACTGTTTTTT.

CDR3 loop: CASSHWTGRKFF. The CDR3 DNA follows: TGTGCCAGCAGCCATTGGACGGGCAGGAAGTTCTTC. J is TRBJ2-1 and V is TRBV3-1 (or the pseudogene TRBV3-2), with D hard to call. CDR3 size: 12 residues. Trimming pared 3 bases from V and 14 bases from J, leaving 14 bases between. The germline CDR1 and CDR2 sequences are LGHDT and YNNKEL (reference sequence).

The V and J genes are TRBV6-4 and TRBJ1-2; maybe TRBD1 (5 bases). Looked up from germline, CDR1 is MRHNA and CDR2 is SNTAGT. CDR3 length: 14 residues. The V and J ends lost 0 bases and 7 bases respectively, with 12 bases between them. The CDR3 region is CASSDSRAGFGYTF. CDR3 nucleotides: TGTGCCAGCAGTGACTCTCGGGCAGGGTTTGGCTACACCTTC.

This clone was seen a single time. This CDR3 is CASSQAQSYGYTF. The CDR3 DNA reads TGTGCCAGCAGCCAAGCACAGTCTTATGGCTACACCTTC. This chain joins TRBV3-1 (or the pseudogene TRBV3-2) and TRBJ1-2; D uncertain. In germline, CDR1 is LGHDT, CDR2 YNNKEL (reference sequence). Trimming pared 1 base from V and 5 bases from J, leaving 8 bases between. The CDR3 is 13 amino acids.

This sequence joins TRBV5-1 and TRBJ2-7, with 8 bases that match TRBD1. Germline CDR1 SGHRS, CDR2 YFSETQ. The CDR3 runs to 13 residues. V shed 0 bases and J 6 bases; nucleotides not matched to a gene: 2. CDR3 in amino acids: CASSLGQGSEQYF. DNA of the CDR3: TGCGCCAGCAGCTTGGGACAGGGGTCCGAGCAGTACTTC.

The J gene is TRBJ2-1, the V gene TRBV12-3 or TRBV12-4; either TRBD1 or TRBD2 may supply D (5 bases each). The CDR3 covers 12 residues. The V end lost 4 bases, the J end lost 8 bases, and 9 bases lay between the germline ends. The CDR3 DNA follows: TGTGCCAGCAGTTCACTAGGGGATGAGCAGTTCTTC. Amino acids: CASSSLGDEQFF.